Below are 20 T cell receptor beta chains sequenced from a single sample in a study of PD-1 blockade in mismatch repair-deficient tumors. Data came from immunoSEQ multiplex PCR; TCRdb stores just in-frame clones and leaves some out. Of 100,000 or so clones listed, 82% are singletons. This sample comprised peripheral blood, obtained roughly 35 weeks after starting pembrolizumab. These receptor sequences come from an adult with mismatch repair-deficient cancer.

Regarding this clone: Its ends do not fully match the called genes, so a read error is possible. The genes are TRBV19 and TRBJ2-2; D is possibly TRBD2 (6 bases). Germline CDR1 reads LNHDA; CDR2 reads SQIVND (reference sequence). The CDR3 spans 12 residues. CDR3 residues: CASSENSGGLFF. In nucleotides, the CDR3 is TGTGCCAGTAGCGAAAACTCCGGGGGGCTGTTTTTT.

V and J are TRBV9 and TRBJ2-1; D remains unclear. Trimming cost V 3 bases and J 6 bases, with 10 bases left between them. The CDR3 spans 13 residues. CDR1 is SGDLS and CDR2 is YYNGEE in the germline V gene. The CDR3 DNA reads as TGTGCCAGCAGCGCCCCAGAGGTCAATGAGCAGTTCTTC. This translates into CASSAPEVNEQFF.

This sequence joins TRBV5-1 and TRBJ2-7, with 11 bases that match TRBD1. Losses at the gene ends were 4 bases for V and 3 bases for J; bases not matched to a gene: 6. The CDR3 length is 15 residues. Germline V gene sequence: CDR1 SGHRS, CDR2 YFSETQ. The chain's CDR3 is CASSVGQGANYEQYF. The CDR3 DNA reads TGCGCCAGCAGCGTCGGACAGGGGGCTAACTACGAGCAGTACTTC. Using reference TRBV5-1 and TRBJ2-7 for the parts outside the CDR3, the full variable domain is KAGVTQTPRYLIKTRGQQVTLSCSPISGHRSVSWYQQTPGQGLQFLFEYFSETQRNKGNFPGRFSGRQFSNSRSEMNVSTLELGDSALYLCASSVGQGANYEQYFGPGTRLTVT.

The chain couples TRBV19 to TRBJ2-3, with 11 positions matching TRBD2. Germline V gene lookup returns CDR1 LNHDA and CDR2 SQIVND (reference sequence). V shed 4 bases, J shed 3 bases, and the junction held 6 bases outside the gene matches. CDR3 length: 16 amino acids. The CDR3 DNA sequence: TGTGCCAGTAGTACAACTAGCGGGAGTGGAACAGATACGCAGTATTTT. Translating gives CASSTTSGSGTDTQYF.

The CDR3 here is CASSLGPLYNEQFF. The CDR3 nucleotides are TGTGCCAGCAGCTTGGGACCGCTCTACAATGAGCAGTTCTTC. The rearrangement uses TRBV13 and TRBJ2-1; either TRBD1 or TRBD2 may supply D (5 bases each). The V end lost 3 bases, the J end lost 3 bases, and 9 bases lay between the germline ends. Germline-derived CDR1 and CDR2 are PRHDT and FYEKMQ (reference sequence). This CDR3 has 14 amino acids.

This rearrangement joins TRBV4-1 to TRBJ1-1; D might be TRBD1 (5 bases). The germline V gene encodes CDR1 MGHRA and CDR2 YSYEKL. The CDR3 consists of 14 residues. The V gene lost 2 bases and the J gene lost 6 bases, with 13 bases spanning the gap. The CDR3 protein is CASSQTAGRAEAFF. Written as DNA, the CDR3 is TGCGCCAGCAGCCAAACAGCGGGGCGGGCTGAAGCTTTCTTT.

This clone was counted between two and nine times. Written as DNA, the CDR3 is TGTGCCAGCAGCCCTGAGGGCCGGGAGCTGTTTTTT. Translation gives CASSPEGRELFF. The rearrangement uses TRBV5-5 and TRBJ2-2, with a weak D call TRBD2 (5 bases). Germline V gene data show CDR1 as SGHKS and CDR2 as YYEKEE (reference sequence). CDR3 length: 12 amino acids. Trimming took 4 bases from V and 9 from J, leaving 10 bases between them.

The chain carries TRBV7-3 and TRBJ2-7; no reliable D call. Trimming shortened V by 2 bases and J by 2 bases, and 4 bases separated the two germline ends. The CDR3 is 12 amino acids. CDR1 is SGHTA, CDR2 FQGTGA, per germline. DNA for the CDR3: TGTGCCAGCAGCTTATTGACCTACGAGCAGTACTTC. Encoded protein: CASSLLTYEQYF.

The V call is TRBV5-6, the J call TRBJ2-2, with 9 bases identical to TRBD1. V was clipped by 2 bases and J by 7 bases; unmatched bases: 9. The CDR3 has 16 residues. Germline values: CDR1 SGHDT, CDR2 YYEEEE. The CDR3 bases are TGTGCCAGCAGCTTCGCACAGGGGGCGAAATACGGGGAGCTGTTTTTT. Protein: CASSFAQGAKYGELFF.

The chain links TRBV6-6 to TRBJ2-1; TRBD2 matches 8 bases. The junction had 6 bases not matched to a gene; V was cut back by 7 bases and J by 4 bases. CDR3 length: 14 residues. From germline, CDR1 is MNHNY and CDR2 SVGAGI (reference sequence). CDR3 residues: CASNLAGPYNEQFF. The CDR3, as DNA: TGTGCCAGCAATCTAGCGGGCCCGTACAATGAGCAGTTCTTC.

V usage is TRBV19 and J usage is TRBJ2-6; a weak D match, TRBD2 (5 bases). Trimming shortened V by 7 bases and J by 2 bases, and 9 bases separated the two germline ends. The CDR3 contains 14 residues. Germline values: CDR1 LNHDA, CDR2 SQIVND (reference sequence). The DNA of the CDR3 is TGTGCCAGTAATGAGGGAACTGGGGCCAACGTCCTGACTTTC. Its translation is CASNEGTGANVLTF.

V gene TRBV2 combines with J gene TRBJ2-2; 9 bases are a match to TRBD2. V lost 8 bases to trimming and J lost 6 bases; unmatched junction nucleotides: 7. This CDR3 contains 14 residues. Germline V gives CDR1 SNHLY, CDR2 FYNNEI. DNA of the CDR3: TGTGCCAGCCTGACTAGCGGTAGTTCCGGGGAGCTGTTTTTT. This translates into CASLTSGSSGELFF.

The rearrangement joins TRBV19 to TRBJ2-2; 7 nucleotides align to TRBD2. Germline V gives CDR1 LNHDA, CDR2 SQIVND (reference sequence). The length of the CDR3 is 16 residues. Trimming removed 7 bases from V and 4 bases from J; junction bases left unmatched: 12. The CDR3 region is CASTAGGRMGTGELFF. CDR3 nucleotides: TGTGCCAGTACCGCAGGCGGGAGAATGGGCACCGGGGAGCTGTTTTTT. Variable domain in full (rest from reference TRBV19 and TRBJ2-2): DGGITQSPKYLFRKEGQNVTLSCEQNLNHDAMYWYRQDPGQGLRLIYYSQIVNDFQKGDIAEGYSVSREKKESFPLTVTSAQKNPTAFYLCASTAGGRMGTGELFFGEGSRLTVL.

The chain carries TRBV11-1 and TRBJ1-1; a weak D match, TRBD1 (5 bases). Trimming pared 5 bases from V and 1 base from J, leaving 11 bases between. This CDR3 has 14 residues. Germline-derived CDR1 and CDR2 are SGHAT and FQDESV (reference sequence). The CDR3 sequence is CASSPDRANTEAFF. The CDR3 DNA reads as TGTGCCAGCAGCCCAGACAGAGCGAACACTGAAGCTTTCTTT.

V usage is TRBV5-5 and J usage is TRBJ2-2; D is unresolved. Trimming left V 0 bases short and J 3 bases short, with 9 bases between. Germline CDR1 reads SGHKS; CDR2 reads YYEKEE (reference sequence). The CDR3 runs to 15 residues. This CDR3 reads CASSLEKLDTGELFF. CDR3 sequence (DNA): TGTGCCAGCAGCTTGGAGAAACTGGACACCGGGGAGCTGTTTTTT.

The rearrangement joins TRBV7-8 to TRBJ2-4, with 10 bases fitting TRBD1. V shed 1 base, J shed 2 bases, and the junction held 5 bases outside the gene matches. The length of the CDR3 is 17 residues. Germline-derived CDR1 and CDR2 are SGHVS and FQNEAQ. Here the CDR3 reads CASSLVAGQGSKNIQYF. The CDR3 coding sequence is TGTGCCAGCAGCTTAGTGGCGGGACAGGGGTCCAAAAACATTCAGTACTTC.

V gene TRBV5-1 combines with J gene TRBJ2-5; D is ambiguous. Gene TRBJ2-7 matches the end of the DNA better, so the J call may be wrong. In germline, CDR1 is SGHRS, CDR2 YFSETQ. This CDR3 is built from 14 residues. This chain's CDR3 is CASSGSTVPYEQYF. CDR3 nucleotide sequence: TGCGCCAGCAGCGGATCGACGGTTCCCTACGAGCAGTACTTC.

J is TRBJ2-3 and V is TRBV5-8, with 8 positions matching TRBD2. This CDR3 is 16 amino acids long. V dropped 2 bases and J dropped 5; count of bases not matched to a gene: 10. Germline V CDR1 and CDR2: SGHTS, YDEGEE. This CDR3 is CASSLGPAGELDTQYF. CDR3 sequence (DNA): TGTGCCAGCAGCTTAGGTCCAGCGGGAGAGCTAGATACGCAGTATTTT. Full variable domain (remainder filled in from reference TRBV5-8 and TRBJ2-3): EAGVTQSPTHLIKTRGQQATLRCSPISGHTSVYWYQQALGLGLQFLLWYDEGEERNRGNFPPRFSGRQFPNYSSELNVNALELEDSALYLCASSLGPAGELDTQYFGPGTRLTVL.

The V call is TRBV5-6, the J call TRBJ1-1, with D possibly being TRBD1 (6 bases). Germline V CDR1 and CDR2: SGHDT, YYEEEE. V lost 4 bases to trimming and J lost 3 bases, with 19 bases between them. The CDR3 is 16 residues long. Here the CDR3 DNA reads TGTGCCAGCAGCAGATCAGGGGTCGGTAGATACACTGAAGCTTTCTTT. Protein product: CASSRSGVGRYTEAFF.

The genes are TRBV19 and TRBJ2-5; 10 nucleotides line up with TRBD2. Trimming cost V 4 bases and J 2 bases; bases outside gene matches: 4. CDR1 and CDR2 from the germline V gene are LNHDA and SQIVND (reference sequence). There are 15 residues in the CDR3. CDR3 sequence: CASSSLGLAQETQYF. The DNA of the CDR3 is TGTGCCAGTAGTAGCCTGGGACTAGCGCAAGAGACCCAGTACTTC.